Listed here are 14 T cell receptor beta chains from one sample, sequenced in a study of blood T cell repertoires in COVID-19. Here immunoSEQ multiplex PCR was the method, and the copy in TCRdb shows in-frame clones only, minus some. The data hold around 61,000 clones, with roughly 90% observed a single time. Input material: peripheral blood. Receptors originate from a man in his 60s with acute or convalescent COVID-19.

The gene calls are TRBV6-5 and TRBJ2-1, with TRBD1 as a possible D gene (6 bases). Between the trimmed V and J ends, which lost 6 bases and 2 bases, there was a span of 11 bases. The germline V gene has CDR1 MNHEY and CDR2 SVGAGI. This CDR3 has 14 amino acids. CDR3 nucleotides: TGTGCCAGCAGCGTAACAGGGACCTACAATGAGCAGTTCTTC. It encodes CASSVTGTYNEQFF.

CDR3 protein: CATSDGPPSSYNEQFF. The CDR3 bases are TGTGCCACCAGTGATGGTCCCCCCAGCTCCTACAATGAGCAGTTCTTC. This chain uses TRBV24-1 with TRBJ2-1, with no clear D. Germline values: CDR1 KGHDR, CDR2 SFDVKD. The CDR3 has 16 residues. Trimming removed 3 bases from V and 0 bases from J, with 11 bases in between.

The CDR3 DNA is TGTGCCAGCAGCTTACTCAGGGTGGACGAGCAGTACTTC. This sequence encodes CASSLLRVDEQYF. The chain joins TRBV7-2 to TRBJ2-7, with D possibly TRBD1 on 5 matching bases. CDR3 size: 13 residues. Germline-derived CDR1 and CDR2 are SGHTA and FQGNSA. Trimming pared 2 bases from V and 5 bases from J, leaving 10 bases between.

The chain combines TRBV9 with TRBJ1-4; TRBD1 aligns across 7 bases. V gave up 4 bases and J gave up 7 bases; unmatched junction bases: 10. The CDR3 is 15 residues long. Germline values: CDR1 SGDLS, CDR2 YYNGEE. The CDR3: CASSKGAGLPEKLFF. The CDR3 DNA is TGTGCCAGCAGCAAGGGGGCAGGCCTTCCTGAAAAACTGTTTTTT.

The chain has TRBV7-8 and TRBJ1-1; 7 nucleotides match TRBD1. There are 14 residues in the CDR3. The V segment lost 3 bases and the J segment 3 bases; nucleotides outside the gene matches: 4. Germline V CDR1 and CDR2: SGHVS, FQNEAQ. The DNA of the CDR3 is TGTGCCAGCAGCTTGAACAGGGGCTACACTGAAGCTTTCTTT. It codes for CASSLNRGYTEAFF.

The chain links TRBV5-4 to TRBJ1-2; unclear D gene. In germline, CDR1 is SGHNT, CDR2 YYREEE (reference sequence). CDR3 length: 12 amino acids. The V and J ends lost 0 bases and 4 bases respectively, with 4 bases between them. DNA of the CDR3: TGTGCCAGCAGCTTGGCTTCCTATGGCTACACCTTC. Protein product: CASSLASYGYTF.

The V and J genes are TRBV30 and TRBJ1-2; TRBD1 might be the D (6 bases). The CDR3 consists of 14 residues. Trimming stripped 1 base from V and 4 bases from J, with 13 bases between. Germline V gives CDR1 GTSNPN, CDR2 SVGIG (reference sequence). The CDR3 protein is CAWSAWTVPYGYTF. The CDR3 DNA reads TGTGCCTGGAGTGCATGGACAGTCCCCTATGGCTACACCTTC.

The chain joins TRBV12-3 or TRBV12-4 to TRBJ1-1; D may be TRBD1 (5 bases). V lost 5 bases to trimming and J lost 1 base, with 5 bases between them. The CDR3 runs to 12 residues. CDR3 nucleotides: TGTGCCAGCAGTGACAGGAACACTGAAGCTTTCTTT. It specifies CASSDRNTEAFF.

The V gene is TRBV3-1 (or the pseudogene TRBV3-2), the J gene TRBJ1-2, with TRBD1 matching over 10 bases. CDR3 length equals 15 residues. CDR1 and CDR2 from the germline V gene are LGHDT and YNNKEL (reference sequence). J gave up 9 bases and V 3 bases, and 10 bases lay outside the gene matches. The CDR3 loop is CASSHVRDRGNSYTF. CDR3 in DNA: TGTGCCAGCAGCCACGTTAGGGACAGGGGAAATAGCTACACCTTC.

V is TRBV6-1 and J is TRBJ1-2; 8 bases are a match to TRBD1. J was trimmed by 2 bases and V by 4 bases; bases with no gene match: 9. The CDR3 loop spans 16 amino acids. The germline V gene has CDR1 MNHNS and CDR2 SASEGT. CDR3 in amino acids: CASSGYDDRGNYGYTF. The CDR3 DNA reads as TGTGCCAGCAGTGGTTATGATGACAGGGGCAACTATGGCTACACCTTC.

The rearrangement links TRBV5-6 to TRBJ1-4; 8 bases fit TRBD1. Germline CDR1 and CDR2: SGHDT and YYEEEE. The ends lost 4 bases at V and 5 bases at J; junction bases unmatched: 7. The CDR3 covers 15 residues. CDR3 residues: CASSPTGVGNEKLFF. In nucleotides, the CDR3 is TGTGCCAGCAGCCCGACAGGGGTCGGCAATGAAAAACTGTTTTTT.

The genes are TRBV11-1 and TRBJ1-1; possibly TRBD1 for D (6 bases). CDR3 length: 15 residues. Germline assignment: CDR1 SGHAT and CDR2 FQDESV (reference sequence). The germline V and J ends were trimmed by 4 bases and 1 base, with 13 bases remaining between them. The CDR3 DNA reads TGTGCCAGCAGCTCGGGGGGGCAGAAGAACACTGAAGCTTTCTTT. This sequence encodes CASSSGGQKNTEAFF.

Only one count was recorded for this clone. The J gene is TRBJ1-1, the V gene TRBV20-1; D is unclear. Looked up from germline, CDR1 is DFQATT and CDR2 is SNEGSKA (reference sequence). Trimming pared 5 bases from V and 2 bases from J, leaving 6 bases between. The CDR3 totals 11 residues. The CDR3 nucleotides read TGCAGTGCTGCGGGTAACACTGAAGCTTTCTTT. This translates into CSAAGNTEAFF.

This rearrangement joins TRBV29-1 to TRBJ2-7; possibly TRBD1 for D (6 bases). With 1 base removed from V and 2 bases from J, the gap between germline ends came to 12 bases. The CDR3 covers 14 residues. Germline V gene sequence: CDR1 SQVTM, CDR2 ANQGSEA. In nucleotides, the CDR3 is TGCAGCGTTGAAGTGTCAGGGGAAGCCTACGAGCAGTACTTC. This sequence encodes CSVEVSGEAYEQYF.